This TCR beta chain was captured by sequencing in a study of siplizumab effects on memory and regulatory T cells. This CDR3 has 18 amino acids. Per germline, CDR1 MDHEN and CDR2 SYDVKM. The ends were cut back, 5 bases at V and 5 bases at J, with 22 bases in the middle. Study-wide points: Naive T cells were seen as more diverse than memory cells and as major alloresponse contributors.

For this clone: What it recognizes is unknown.

Method: immunoSEQ multiplex PCR; TCRdb's copy keeps in-frame clones and lacks some. The sample holds roughly 50,000 clones, over 85% seen once. The chain is built from TRBV28 and TRBJ2-6; D is undetermined. Sequencing used CD8+ T cells sorted from blood. This TCR was recovered from a human donor in good health. CDR3 coding DNA: TGTGCCAGCAGTGTCCTCCTTCCGACACAAAGTCGGGCCAACGTCCTGACTTTC. It specifies CASSVLLPTQSRANVLTF.